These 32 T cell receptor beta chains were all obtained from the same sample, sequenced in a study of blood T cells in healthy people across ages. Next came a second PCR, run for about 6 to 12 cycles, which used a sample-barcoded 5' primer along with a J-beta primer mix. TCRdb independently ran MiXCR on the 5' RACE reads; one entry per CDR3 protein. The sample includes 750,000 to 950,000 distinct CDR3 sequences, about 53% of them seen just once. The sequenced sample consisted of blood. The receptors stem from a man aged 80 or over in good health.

The CDR3: CASSGGQDVSSYNSPLHF. DNA of the CDR3: TGTGCCAGCAGCGGAGGCCAGGATGTTAGCTCCTATAATTCACCCCTCCACTTT. The chain is built from TRBV13 and TRBJ1-6; D uncertain. The germline V and J ends were trimmed by 5 bases and 0 bases, with 17 bases remaining between them. This CDR3 has 18 residues. Germline CDR1 and CDR2: PRHDT and FYEKMQ (reference sequence).

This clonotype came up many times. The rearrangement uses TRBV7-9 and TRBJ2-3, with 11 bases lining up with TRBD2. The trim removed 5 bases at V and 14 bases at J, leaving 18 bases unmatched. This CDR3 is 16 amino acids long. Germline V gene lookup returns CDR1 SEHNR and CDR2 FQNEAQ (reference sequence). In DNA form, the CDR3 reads TGTGCCAGCAGCATTAGCGGGAGGGCCCGGCACAGATACGCGTATTTT. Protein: CASSISGRARHRYAYF.

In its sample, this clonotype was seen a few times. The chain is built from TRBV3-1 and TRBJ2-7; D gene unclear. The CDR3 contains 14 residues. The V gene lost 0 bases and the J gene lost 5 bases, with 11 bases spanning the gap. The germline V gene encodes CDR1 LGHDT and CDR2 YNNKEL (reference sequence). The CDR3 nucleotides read TGTGCCAGCAGCCAAGATGATAGCTACCACGAGCAGTACTTC. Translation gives CASSQDDSYHEQYF.

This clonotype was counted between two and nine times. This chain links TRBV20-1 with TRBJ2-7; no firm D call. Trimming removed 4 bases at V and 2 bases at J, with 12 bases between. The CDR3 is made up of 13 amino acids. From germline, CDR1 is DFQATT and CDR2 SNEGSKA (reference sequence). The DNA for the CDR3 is TGCAGTGCTAATAAAGGGTTTACCTACGAGCAGTACTTC. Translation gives CSANKGFTYEQYF.

CDR3 sequence reads: CASSPGLAGGHSGTQYF. CDR3 nucleotide sequence: TGTGCCAGCAGCCCGGGACTAGCGGGAGGCCACTCCGGGACCCAGTACTTC. The V call is TRBV9, the J call TRBJ2-5, with 15 bases that match TRBD2. In germline, CDR1 is SGDLS, CDR2 YYNGEE. The CDR3 totals 17 residues. V was pared by 4 bases and J by 7 bases, with 11 bases of the junction left unmatched.

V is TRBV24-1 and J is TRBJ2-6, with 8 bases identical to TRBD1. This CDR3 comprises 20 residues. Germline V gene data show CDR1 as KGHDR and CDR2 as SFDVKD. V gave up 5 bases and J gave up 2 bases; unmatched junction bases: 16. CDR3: CATSGTGGRGRIAGANVLTF. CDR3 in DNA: TGTGCCACCAGTGGTACTGGCGGCAGGGGGCGAATAGCTGGGGCCAACGTCCTGACTTTC.

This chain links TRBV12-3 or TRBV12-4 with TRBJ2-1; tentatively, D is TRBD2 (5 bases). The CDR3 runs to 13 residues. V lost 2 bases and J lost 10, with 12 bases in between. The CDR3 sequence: CASSLRERAEQFF. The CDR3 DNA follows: TGTGCCAGCAGTTTAAGGGAGCGCGCGGAGCAGTTCTTC.

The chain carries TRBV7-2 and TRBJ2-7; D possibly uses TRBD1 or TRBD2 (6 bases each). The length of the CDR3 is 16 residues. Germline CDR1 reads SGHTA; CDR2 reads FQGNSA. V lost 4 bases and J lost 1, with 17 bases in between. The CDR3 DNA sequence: TGTGCCAGCAGCTCCAGCAGGGGCGGGGTATCCTACGAGCAGTACTTC. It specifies CASSSSRGGVSYEQYF.

The CDR3 protein is CASDTGQGDEQYF. The CDR3 coding sequence is TGTGCCAGCGATACCGGGCAGGGGGACGAGCAGTACTTC. V usage is TRBV2 and J usage is TRBJ2-7, with 7 bases identical to TRBD1. Germline CDR1 and CDR2: SNHLY and FYNNEI. CDR3 length: 13 residues. With V trimmed by 8 bases and J by 5 bases, 9 bases remained unmatched.

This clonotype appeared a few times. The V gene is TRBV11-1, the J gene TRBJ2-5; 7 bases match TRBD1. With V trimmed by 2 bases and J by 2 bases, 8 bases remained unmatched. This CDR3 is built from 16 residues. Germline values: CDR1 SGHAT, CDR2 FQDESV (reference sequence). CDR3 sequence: CASSLRQGRRQETQYF. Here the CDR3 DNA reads TGTGCCAGCAGCTTACGACAGGGTAGGAGGCAAGAGACCCAGTACTTC.

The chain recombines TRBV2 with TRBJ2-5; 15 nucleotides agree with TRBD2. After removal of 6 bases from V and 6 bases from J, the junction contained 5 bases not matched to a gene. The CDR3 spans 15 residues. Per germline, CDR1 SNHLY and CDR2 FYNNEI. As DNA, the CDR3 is TGTGCCAGCAGCGGACTAGCGGGAGGGGAAAAGACCCAGTACTTC. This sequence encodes CASSGLAGGEKTQYF.

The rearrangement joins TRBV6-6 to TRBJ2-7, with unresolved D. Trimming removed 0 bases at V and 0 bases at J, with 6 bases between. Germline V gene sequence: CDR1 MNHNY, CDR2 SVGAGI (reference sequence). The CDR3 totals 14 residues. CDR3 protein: CASSYSPDSYEQYF. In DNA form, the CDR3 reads TGTGCCAGCAGTTACTCTCCGGACTCCTACGAGCAGTACTTC.

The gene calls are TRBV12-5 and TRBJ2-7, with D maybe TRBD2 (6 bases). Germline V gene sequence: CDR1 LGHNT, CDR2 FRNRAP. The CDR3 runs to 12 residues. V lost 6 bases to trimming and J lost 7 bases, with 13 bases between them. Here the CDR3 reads CASGYAAGEQYF. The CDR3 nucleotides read TGTGCTAGTGGCTACGCGGCGGGGGAGCAGTACTTC.

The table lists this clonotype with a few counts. The CDR3 region has the DNA TGTGCCAGCAGAAATCTACTAGGGTTCCAAGAGACCCAGTACTTC. This translates into CASRNLLGFQETQYF. The gene calls are TRBV6-1 and TRBJ2-5, with a tentative D call TRBD2 (5 bases). This CDR3 contains 15 residues. V lost 6 bases to trimming and J lost 1 base, with 15 bases between them. CDR1 MNHNS and CDR2 SASEGT come from the germline V gene.

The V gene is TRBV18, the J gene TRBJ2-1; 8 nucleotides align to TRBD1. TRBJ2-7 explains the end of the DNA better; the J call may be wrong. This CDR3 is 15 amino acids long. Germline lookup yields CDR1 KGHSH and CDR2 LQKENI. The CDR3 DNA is TGTGCCAGCTCACCCTCAGGGGGCGTTTTGGCCGAGCAGTACTTC. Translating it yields CASSPSGGVLAEQYF.

The CDR3 here is CASSEGLGEQFF. The CDR3 nucleotides read TGTGCCAGCAGCGAAGGGTTAGGGGAGCAGTTCTTC. The rearrangement joins TRBV7-8 to TRBJ2-1; D is ambiguous. This CDR3 contains 12 residues. The germline V gene encodes CDR1 SGHVS and CDR2 FQNEAQ. V lost 5 bases and J 10 bases, leaving 12 bases between the germline ends.

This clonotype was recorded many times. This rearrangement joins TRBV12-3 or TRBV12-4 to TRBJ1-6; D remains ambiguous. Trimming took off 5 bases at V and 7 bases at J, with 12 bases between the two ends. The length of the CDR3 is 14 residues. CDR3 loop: CASSRTAGNSPLHF. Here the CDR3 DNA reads TGTGCCAGCAGTCGGACGGCCGGAAATTCACCCCTCCACTTT.

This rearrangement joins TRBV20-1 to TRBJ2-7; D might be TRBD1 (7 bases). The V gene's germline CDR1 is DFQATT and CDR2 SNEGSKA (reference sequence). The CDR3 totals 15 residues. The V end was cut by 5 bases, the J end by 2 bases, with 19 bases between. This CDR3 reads CSAPQGDSPTYEQYF. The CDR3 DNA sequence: TGCAGTGCTCCCCAGGGGGACTCACCGACCTACGAGCAGTACTTC.

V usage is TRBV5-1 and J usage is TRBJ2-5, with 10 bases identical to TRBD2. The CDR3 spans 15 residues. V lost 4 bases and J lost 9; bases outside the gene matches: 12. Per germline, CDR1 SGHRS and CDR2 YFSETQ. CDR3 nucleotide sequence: TGCGCCAGCAGCCTTAGCGGGAGGACAAAGGTGGCCCAGTACTTC. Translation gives CASSLSGRTKVAQYF.

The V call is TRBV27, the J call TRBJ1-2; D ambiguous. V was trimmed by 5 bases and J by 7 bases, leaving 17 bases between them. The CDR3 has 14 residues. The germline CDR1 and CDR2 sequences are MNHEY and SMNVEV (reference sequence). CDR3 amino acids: CASSSRRGVSGYTF. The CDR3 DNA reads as TGTGCCAGCAGTAGCAGACGTGGCGTAAGTGGCTACACCTTC.

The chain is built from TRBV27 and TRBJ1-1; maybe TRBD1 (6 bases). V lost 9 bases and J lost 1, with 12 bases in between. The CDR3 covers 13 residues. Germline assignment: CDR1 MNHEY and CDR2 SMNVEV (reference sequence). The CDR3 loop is CARSGHQNTEAFF. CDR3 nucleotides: TGTGCCAGATCGGGACACCAGAACACTGAAGCTTTCTTT.

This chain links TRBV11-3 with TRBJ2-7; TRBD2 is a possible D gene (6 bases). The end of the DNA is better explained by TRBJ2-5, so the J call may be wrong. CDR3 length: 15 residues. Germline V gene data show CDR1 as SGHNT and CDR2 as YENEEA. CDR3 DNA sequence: TGTGCCAGCAGCTTAGGACCACTAGCTGGCGAGACCCAGTACTTC. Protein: CASSLGPLAGETQYF.

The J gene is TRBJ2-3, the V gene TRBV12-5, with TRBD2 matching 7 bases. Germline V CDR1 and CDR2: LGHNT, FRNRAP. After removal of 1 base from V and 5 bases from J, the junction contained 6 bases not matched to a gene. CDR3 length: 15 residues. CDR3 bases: TGTGCTAGTGGTTTGGCAACCGGGGGGATAGATACGCAGTATTTT. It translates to CASGLATGGIDTQYF.

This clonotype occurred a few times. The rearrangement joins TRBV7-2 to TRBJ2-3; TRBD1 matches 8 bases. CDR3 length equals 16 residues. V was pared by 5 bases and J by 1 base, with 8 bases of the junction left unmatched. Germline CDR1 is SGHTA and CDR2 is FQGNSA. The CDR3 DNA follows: TGTGCCAGCAGCGGGTACCCGGGACAGGGCACAGATACGCAGTATTTT. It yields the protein CASSGYPGQGTDTQYF.

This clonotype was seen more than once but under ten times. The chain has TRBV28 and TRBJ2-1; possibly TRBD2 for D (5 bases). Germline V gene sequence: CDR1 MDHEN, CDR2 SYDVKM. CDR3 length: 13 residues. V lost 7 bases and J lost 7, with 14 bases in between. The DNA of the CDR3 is TGTGCCAGCACCCTCTCCAGCGGTAATGAGCAGTTCTTC. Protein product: CASTLSSGNEQFF.

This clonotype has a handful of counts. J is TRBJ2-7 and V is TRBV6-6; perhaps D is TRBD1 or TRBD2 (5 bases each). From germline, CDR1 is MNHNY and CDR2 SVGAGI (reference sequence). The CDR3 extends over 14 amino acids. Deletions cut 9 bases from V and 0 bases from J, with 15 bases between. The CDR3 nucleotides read TGTGCCAGTACCTCCGGGACGGGCTCCTACGAGCAGTACTTC. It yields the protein CASTSGTGSYEQYF.

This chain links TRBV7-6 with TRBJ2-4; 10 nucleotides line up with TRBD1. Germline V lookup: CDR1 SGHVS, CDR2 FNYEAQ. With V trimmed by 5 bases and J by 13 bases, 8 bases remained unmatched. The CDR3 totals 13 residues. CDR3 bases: TGTGCCAGCAGCAGGGATGGGACAGGGGAGCAGTACTTC. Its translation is CASSRDGTGEQYF.

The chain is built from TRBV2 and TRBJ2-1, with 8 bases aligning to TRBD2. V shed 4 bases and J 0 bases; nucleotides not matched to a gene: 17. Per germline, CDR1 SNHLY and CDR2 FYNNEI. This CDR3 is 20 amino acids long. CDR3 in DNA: TGTGCCAGCAGTGCCGCGGGACTAGGGTATCGGATTTCCTCCTACAATGAGCAGTTCTTC. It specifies CASSAAGLGYRISSYNEQFF.

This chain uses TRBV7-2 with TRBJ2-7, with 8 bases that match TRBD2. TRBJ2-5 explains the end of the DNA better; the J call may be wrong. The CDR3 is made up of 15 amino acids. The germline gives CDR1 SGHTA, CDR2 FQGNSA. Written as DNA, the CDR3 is TGTGCCAGCAGCCGCAGCGGGAGAGGAGGAGAGACCCAGTACTTC. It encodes CASSRSGRGGETQYF.

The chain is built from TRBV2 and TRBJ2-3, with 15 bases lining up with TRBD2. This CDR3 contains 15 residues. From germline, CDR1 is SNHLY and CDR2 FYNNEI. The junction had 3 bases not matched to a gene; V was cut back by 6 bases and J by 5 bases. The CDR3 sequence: CASRGLAGGVDTQYF. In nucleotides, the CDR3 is TGTGCCAGCAGGGGACTAGCGGGAGGAGTAGATACGCAGTATTTT.

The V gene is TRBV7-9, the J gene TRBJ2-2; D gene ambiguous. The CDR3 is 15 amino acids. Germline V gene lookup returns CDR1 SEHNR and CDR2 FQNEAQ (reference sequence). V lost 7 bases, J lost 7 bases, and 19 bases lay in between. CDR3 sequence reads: CASTSLGSTGGELFF. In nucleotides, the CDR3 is TGTGCCAGCACCTCGTTGGGGTCTACTGGCGGGGAGCTGTTTTTT.

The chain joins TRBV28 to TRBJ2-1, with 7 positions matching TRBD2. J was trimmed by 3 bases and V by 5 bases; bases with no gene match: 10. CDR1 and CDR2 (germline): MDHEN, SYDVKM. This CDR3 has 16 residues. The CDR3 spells CASSLVPPSGYNEQFF. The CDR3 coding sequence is TGTGCCAGCAGTCTCGTTCCCCCTAGCGGCTACAATGAGCAGTTCTTC.